The 17 T cell receptor beta chains below all came from one sample that was sequenced in a study of blood T cell repertoires in COVID-19. Profiling relied on immunoSEQ multiplex PCR, and the TCRdb table lists in-frame clones only, not all of them. The data show about 15,000 clones, approximately 88% seen once. Source material: peripheral blood. These receptors were collected from a woman in her 70s in a cohort sampled during active or convalescent COVID-19.

CDR3 coding DNA: TGCGCCAGCAGCTTGGGGGGAGCGGGGAGCTCCTACGAGCAGTACTTC. Protein sequence: CASSLGGAGSSYEQYF. The chain recombines TRBV5-1 with TRBJ2-7; 7 bases are shared with TRBD2. The junction had 6 bases not matched to a gene; V was cut back by 0 bases and J by 0 bases. The CDR3 extends over 16 amino acids. CDR1 SGHRS and CDR2 YFSETQ come from the germline V gene.

The chain has TRBV4-3 and TRBJ1-5; 10 bases align to TRBD1. Germline loops: CDR1 LGHNA, CDR2 YSLEER. CDR3 size: 18 residues. The ends lost 0 bases at V and 7 bases at J; junction bases unmatched: 12. The CDR3 here is CASSQESPGQGVSQPQHF. CDR3 nucleotide sequence: TGCGCCAGCAGCCAAGAATCCCCAGGACAGGGGGTTTCCCAGCCCCAGCATTTT.

The chain employs TRBV15 and TRBJ2-7; 9 nucleotides agree with TRBD1. The length of the CDR3 is 14 residues. Trimming removed 5 bases from V and 0 bases from J; junction bases left unmatched: 2. The germline gives CDR1 LNHNV, CDR2 YYDKDF (reference sequence). DNA for the CDR3: TGTGCCACCAGCCCGGGACAGGGCTCCTACGAGCAGTACTTC. Translated: CATSPGQGSYEQYF.

This clone appeared a single time. CDR3 nucleotide sequence: TGCGCCAGCAGGCCTGGACAGGGGCTCGCAGATACGCAGTATTTT. Residues: CASRPGQGLADTQYF. The chain is built from TRBV5-1 and TRBJ2-3, with 9 positions matching TRBD1. The CDR3 is 15 amino acids. V was clipped by 5 bases and J by 4 bases; unmatched bases: 8. Germline lookup yields CDR1 SGHRS and CDR2 YFSETQ.

This clone was seen more than once but under ten times. The rearrangement uses TRBV9 and TRBJ1-1; TRBD1 might be the D (6 bases). Trimming cost V 0 bases and J 2 bases, with 17 bases left between them. Germline V lookup: CDR1 SGDLS, CDR2 YYNGEE. The CDR3 length is 17 residues. The CDR3 region has the DNA TGTGCCAGCAGCGTAGGTCTAGGGCGGGGGGCCAACACTGAAGCTTTCTTT. Its translation: CASSVGLGRGANTEAFF.

The chain couples TRBV9 to TRBJ2-3, with 10 bases that match TRBD2. This CDR3 comprises 17 residues. Germline CDR1 reads SGDLS; CDR2 reads YYNGEE. After removal of 0 bases from V and 2 bases from J, the junction contained 6 bases not matched to a gene. CDR3: CASSVAASGGITDTQYF. The CDR3 DNA reads TGTGCCAGCAGCGTAGCGGCTAGCGGGGGTATCACAGATACGCAGTATTTT.

This sequence joins TRBV15 and TRBJ2-3, with 7 bases aligning to TRBD2. The germline gives CDR1 LNHNV, CDR2 YYDKDF (reference sequence). The CDR3 is 15 amino acids. V lost 1 base to trimming and J lost 0 bases; unmatched junction nucleotides: 1. In DNA, the CDR3 is TGTGCCACCAGCAGAGGGGGAGGGAGCACAGATACGCAGTATTTT. It yields the protein CATSRGGGSTDTQYF.

This chain uses TRBV5-4 with TRBJ2-5, with D possibly TRBD1 on 5 matching bases. Germline V gene data show CDR1 as SGHNT and CDR2 as YYREEE (reference sequence). This CDR3 region has 14 residues. Trimming removed 1 base from V and 2 bases from J, with 9 bases in between. The CDR3 sequence: CASSLQGTQETQYF. DNA of the CDR3: TGTGCCAGCAGCTTGCAGGGAACGCAAGAGACCCAGTACTTC.

The chain has TRBV7-9 and TRBJ1-4; 9 positions match TRBD1. This CDR3 is 17 amino acids long. Germline V lookup: CDR1 SEHNR, CDR2 FQNEAQ (reference sequence). V dropped 4 bases and J dropped 2; count of bases not matched to a gene: 8. The CDR3 loop is CASSSRKQGATNEKLFF. In DNA, the CDR3 is TGTGCCAGCAGCTCACGAAAACAGGGGGCGACTAATGAAAAACTGTTTTTT. Looking up the rest from reference TRBV7-9 and TRBJ1-4 gives the full variable domain: DTGVSQNPRHKITKRGQNVTFRCDPISEHNRLYWYRQTLGQGPEFLTYFQNEAQLEKSRLLSDRFSAERPKGSFSTLEIQRTEQGDSAMYLCASSSRKQGATNEKLFFGSGTQLSVL.

CDR3 in DNA: TGTGCCAGCAGCGTATCGGCCAGGGTAGGAGAAAAACTGTTTTTT. As protein: CASSVSARVGEKLFF. V is TRBV9 and J is TRBJ1-4, with D perhaps matching TRBD1 (5 bases). Trimming removed 1 base at V and 8 bases at J, with 15 bases between. The germline V gene encodes CDR1 SGDLS and CDR2 YYNGEE. This CDR3 region has 15 residues.

This sequence joins TRBV4-1 and TRBJ1-5; TRBD1 aligns across 9 bases. This CDR3 has 15 amino acids. Germline CDR1 reads MGHRA; CDR2 reads YSYEKL. V lost 1 base and J lost 6; bases outside the gene matches: 4. The CDR3 here is CASSQVGQGSQPQHF. DNA of the CDR3: TGCGCCAGCAGCCAAGTGGGACAGGGTAGTCAGCCCCAGCATTTT.

The chain is built from TRBV12-3 or TRBV12-4 and TRBJ2-7; D perhaps matches TRBD2 (6 bases). The CDR3 runs to 13 residues. Trimming removed 5 bases from V and 7 bases from J, with 15 bases in between. CDR3 amino acids: CASSAQEGWEQYF. The CDR3 DNA sequence: TGTGCCAGCAGTGCCCAGGAGGGCTGGGAGCAGTACTTC.

This sequence joins TRBV3-1 (or the pseudogene TRBV3-2) and TRBJ2-7; 8 bases line up with TRBD1. This CDR3 spans 15 amino acids. Trimming removed 3 bases from V and 5 bases from J; junction bases left unmatched: 9. The germline V gene has CDR1 LGHDT and CDR2 YNNKEL (reference sequence). The CDR3 DNA reads TGTGCCAGCAGCCAGCCCTTTGGACAGGGTGACGAGCAGTACTTC. It is translated as CASSQPFGQGDEQYF.

This clone was seen once. J is TRBJ2-7 and V is TRBV7-2, with 7 bases identical to TRBD2. CDR1 and CDR2 from the germline V gene are SGHTA and FQGNSA. The CDR3 is made up of 14 amino acids. The V and J ends lost 5 bases and 3 bases, in that order; junction bases with no gene match: 7. CDR3 nucleotide sequence: TGTGCCAGCAGCCCGTCCGGGACTATCTACGAGCAGTACTTC. Its translation is CASSPSGTIYEQYF.

The V call is TRBV5-1, the J call TRBJ2-7; 8 bases fit TRBD1. V shed 3 bases and J 2 bases; nucleotides not matched to a gene: 4. The germline V gene encodes CDR1 SGHRS and CDR2 YFSETQ. CDR3 length: 14 residues. CDR3 sequence reads: CASSSQGDTYEQYF. Here the CDR3 DNA reads TGCGCCAGCAGCTCACAGGGGGATACCTACGAGCAGTACTTC.

V is TRBV28 and J is TRBJ1-3; D may be TRBD1 (6 bases). Germline V CDR1 and CDR2: MDHEN, SYDVKM. V lost 7 bases, J lost 4 bases, and 11 bases lay in between. CDR3 length equals 13 residues. DNA of the CDR3: TGTGCCAGCATGGGGACACTGGGAAACACCATATATTTT. Protein sequence: CASMGTLGNTIYF.

The chain has TRBV2 and TRBJ2-1; TRBD1 agrees at 8 bases. CDR1 is SNHLY, CDR2 FYNNEI, per germline. There are 14 residues in the CDR3. Trimming removed 8 bases from V and 8 bases from J; junction bases left unmatched: 11. CDR3 DNA sequence: TGTGCCAGCCCCACCAGGCTGACAGGGGATGAGCAGTTCTTC. Its protein product is CASPTRLTGDEQFF.